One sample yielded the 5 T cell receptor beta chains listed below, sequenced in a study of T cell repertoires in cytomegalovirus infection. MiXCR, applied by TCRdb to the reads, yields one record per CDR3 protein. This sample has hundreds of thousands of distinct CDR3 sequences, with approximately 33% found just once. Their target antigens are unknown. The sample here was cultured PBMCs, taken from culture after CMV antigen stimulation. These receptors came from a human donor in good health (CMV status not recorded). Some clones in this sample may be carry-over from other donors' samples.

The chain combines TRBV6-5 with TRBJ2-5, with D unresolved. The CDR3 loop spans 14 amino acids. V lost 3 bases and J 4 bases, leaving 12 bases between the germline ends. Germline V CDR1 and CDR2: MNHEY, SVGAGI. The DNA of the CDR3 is TGTGCCAGCAGTTATGACGGTCGTAGAGAGACCCAGTACTTC. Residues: CASSYDGRRETQYF.

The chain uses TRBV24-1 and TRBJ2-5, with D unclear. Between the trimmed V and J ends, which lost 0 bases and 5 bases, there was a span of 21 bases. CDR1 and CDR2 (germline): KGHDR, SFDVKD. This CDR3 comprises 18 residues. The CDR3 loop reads CATSDLQGGSINAETQYF. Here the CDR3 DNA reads TGTGCCACCAGTGATTTGCAAGGTGGTTCTATCAACGCGGAGACCCAGTACTTC.

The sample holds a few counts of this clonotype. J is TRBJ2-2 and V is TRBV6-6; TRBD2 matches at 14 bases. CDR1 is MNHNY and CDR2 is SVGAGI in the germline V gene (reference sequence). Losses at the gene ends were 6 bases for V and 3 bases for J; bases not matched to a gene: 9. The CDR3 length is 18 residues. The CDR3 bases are TGTGCCAGCAGGCGACTAGCGGGGGGGCCAATCGACACCGGGGAGCTGTTTTTT. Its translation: CASRRLAGGPIDTGELFF.

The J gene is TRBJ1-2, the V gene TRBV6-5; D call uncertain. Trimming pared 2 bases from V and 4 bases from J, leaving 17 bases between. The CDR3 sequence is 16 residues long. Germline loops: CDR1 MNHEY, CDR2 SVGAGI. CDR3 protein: CASSYARTASVYGYTF. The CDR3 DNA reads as TGTGCCAGCAGTTACGCCAGGACGGCTTCCGTCTATGGCTACACCTTC.

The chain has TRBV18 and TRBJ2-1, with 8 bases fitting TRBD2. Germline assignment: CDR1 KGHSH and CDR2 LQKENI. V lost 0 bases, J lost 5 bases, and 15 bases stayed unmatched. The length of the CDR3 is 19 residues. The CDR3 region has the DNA TGTGCCAGCTCACCACCAGGGCCTCCGGGACTAGTTTACAACAATGAGCAGTTCTTC. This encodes CASSPPGPPGLVYNNEQFF.